Each of the 10 T cell receptor beta chains below was sequenced from the same sample in a study of shared clonotypes between healthy human individuals. The table came from immunoSEQ multiplex PCR; TCRdb's copy has only in-frame clones and leaves some out. The sample has more than 550,000 clones, about 90% seen once. Terminally differentiated effector memory CD45RA+ cells were excluded by CCR7 positive selection of CD45RO-negative cells. Material for sequencing was naive CD8+ T cells sorted from blood. The receptors were sampled from a man aged 25 to 40 in good health.

This chain connects TRBV7-9 to TRBJ2-6; D is possibly TRBD1 or TRBD2 (5 bases each). V gave up 1 base and J gave up 2 bases, with 12 bases separating them. The length of the CDR3 is 17 residues. Per the germline V gene, CDR1 is SEHNR and CDR2 is FQNEAQ (reference sequence). Here the CDR3 reads CASSLEAWGPGANVLTF. In DNA, the CDR3 is TGTGCCAGCAGCTTAGAAGCGTGGGGACCTGGGGCCAACGTCCTGACTTTC.

This sequence joins TRBV9 and TRBJ2-1, with 12 bases fitting TRBD2. The germline CDR1 and CDR2 sequences are SGDLS and YYNGEE. J was trimmed by 0 bases and V by 0 bases; bases with no gene match: 7. The CDR3 has 19 amino acids. CDR3 loop: CASSVEGLAGQSSYNEQFF. DNA of the CDR3: TGTGCCAGCAGCGTAGAAGGACTAGCGGGACAAAGCTCCTACAATGAGCAGTTCTTC.

V gene TRBV15 combines with J gene TRBJ2-1; 14 bases agree with TRBD2. V lost 0 bases and J lost 6; bases outside the gene matches: 7. Germline CDR1 is LNHNV and CDR2 is YYDKDF (reference sequence). The CDR3 is made up of 18 amino acids. The CDR3 protein is CATSRDGTSGSFANEQFF. The CDR3 DNA is TGTGCCACCAGCAGAGATGGGACTAGCGGGAGTTTTGCCAATGAGCAGTTCTTC.

This clone was counted many times. V is TRBV4-1 and J is TRBJ1-5, with a possible D match to TRBD1 (5 bases). Germline V gene data show CDR1 as MGHRA and CDR2 as YSYEKL. There are 15 residues in the CDR3. The germline V and J ends were trimmed by 0 bases and 1 base, with 7 bases remaining between them. For the CDR3, the DNA is TGCGCCAGCAGCCAAGATGCAGGGAGCAATCAGCCCCAGCATTTT. Translating it yields CASSQDAGSNQPQHF.

The gene calls are TRBV25-1 and TRBJ2-3, with 7 bases that match TRBD1. CDR3 length: 15 amino acids. Germline CDR1 and CDR2: MGHDK and SYGVNS. J gave up 1 base and V 5 bases, and 6 bases lay outside the gene matches. CDR3: CASSLGDRGTDTQYF. The DNA of the CDR3 is TGTGCCAGCAGTCTTGGGGACAGAGGCACAGATACGCAGTATTTT.

The chain employs TRBV7-9 and TRBJ2-5; 10 bases agree with TRBD2. CDR1 and CDR2 from the germline V gene are SEHNR and FQNEAQ (reference sequence). The CDR3 is made up of 16 amino acids. J was trimmed by 1 base and V by 5 bases; bases with no gene match: 7. The DNA of the CDR3 is TGTGCCAGCAGCCCACCGGGACTAGCGCTCCAAGAGACCCAGTACTTC. Translated, it gives CASSPPGLALQETQYF.

Notes on this clone: A much larger clone differs from this one at a single base, so this may be a read error. The CDR3 loop is CASGFNTGELFF. Here the CDR3 DNA reads TGTGCCAGCGGTTTCAACACCGGGGAGCTGTTTTTT. The genes are TRBV2 and TRBJ2-2; D remains ambiguous. Trimming took off 8 bases at V and 2 bases at J, with 6 bases between the two ends. CDR1 and CDR2 (germline): SNHLY, FYNNEI. The CDR3 is 12 residues long.

As concerns this clone: The junction and the germline gene differ at one end; a read error may be behind it. Other DNA variants within this sample encode the same CDR3. This chain uses TRBV9 with TRBJ1-3; no firm D call. The CDR3 runs 10 residues. Per germline, CDR1 SGDLS and CDR2 YYNGEE. The CDR3 DNA reads TGTGCCAGTAGCGGAAACACCATATATTTT. This sequence encodes CASSGNTIYF.

The chain uses TRBV6-4 and TRBJ2-3, with D perhaps matching TRBD2 (6 bases). This CDR3 comprises 17 residues. V lost 0 bases to trimming and J lost 3 bases, with 16 bases between them. Germline CDR1 MRHNA, CDR2 SNTAGT. CDR3 DNA sequence: TGTGCCAGCAGTGACTCGGGAGGCGGGGCAGGGACAGATACGCAGTATTTT. Its protein product is CASSDSGGGAGTDTQYF.

The genes are TRBV6-1 and TRBJ2-5; weak D call: TRBD2 (6 bases). Germline CDR1 MNHNS, CDR2 SASEGT. The CDR3 has 13 residues. Trimming left V 8 bases short and J 5 bases short, with 15 bases between. The CDR3 nucleotides are TGTGCCAGCTCCTTACGGGAGTGGGAGACCCAGTACTTC. It specifies CASSLREWETQYF.